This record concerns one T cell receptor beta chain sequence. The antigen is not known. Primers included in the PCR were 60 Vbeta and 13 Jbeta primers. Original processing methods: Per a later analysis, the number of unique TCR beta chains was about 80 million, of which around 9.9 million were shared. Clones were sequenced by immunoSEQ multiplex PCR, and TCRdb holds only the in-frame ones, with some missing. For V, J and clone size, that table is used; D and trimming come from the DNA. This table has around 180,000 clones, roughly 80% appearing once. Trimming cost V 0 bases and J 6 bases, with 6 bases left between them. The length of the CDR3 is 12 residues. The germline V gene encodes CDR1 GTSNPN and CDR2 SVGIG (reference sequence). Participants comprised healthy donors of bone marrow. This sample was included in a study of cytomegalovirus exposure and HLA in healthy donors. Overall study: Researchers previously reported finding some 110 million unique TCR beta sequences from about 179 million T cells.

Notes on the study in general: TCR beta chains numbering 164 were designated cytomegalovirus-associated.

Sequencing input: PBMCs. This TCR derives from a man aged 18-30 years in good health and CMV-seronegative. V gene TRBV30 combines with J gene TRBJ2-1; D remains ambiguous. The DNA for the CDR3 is TGTGCCTGGAGTGTTTTCAGCAATGAGCAGTTCTTC. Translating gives CAWSVFSNEQFF.